The clone carrying this TCR beta chain has just a few counts. The V gene end was trimmed by 0 bases and the J gene end by 7 bases; junction bases not matched to a gene: 4. The CDR3 runs to 15 residues. The germline CDR1 and CDR2 sequences are SGHRS and YFSETQ. Using immunoSEQ multiplex PCR, the repertoire was profiled, and TCRdb retains in-frame clones only, with some absent. Here the sample spans tens of thousands of clones, 75% to 80% being singletons. This sample was taken from a study of OX40 agonist ivuxolimab in advanced cancers. Study in general: Patients treated during dose escalation were battling hepatocellular carcinoma, melanoma, renal cell or head and neck cancer. Three patients showed partial responses: one hepatocellular carcinoma and two cutaneous melanoma cases.

The chain couples TRBV5-1 to TRBJ1-6; 7 positions match TRBD1. This clonotype was sampled from an adult with an advanced solid tumor such as melanoma, head and neck, liver or kidney cancer. Sequencing used CD4+ or CD8+ T cells sorted from blood, obtained in a trial of the OX40 agonist ivuxolimab. CDR3 region: CASSLVATGNSPLHF. The CDR3 DNA sequence: TGCGCCAGCAGCTTGGTTGCGACAGGGAATTCACCCCTCCACTTT.